This T cell receptor (beta chain) was identified in a study of beta chain features in type 1 diabetes. CD4+ cells of the naive, central memory, regulatory and stem cell-like memory types were sorted via CD45RO/CCR7/CD25/CD127/CD95/CD27. All of the isolated RNA was reverse transcribed, so expressed TCRB transcripts were sequenced. The protocol was immunoSEQ multiplex PCR, while the TCRdb copy is restricted to in-frame clones and leaves out a portion. The sample records about 290,000 clones, 7.5% to 9.5% being singletons. This clone was picked up a small number of times. Its specificity is not known. Germline CDR1 and CDR2: LNHNV and YYDKDF (reference sequence). This CDR3 has 15 amino acids. The V end was cut by 3 bases, the J end by 1 base, with 9 bases between. Study-level findings and limits: An over-representation of cells with high TCR expression could result from cDNA sequencing.

Source material: central memory CD4+ T cells from blood. The genes are TRBV15 and TRBJ2-2; the D gene is possibly TRBD1 (6 bases). This sequence was found in a woman between 18 and 30 years old in good health. Here the CDR3 reads CATSRRQENTGELFF. For the CDR3, the DNA is TGTGCCACCAGCAGGAGACAGGAGAACACCGGGGAGCTGTTTTTT.